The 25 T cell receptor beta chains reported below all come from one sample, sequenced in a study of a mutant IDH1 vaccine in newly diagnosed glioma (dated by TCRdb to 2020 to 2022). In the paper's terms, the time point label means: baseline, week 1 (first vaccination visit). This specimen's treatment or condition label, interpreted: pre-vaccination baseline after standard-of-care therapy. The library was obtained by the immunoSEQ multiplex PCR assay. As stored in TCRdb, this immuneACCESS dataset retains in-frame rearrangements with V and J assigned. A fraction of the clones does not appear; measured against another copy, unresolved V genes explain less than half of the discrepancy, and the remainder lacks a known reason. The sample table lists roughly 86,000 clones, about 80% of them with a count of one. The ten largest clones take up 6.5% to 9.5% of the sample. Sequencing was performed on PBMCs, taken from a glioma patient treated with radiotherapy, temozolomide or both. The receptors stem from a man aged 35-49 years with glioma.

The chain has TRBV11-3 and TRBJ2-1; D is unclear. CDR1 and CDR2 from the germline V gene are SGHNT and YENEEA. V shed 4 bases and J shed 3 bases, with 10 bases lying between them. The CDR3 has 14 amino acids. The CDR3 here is CASSSDLVYNEQFF. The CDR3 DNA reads TGTGCCAGCAGCTCGGATCTAGTCTACAATGAGCAGTTCTTC.

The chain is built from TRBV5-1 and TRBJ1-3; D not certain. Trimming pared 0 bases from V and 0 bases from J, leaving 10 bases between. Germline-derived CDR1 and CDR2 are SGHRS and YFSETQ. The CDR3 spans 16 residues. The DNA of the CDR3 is TGCGCCAGCAGCTTGGAAGGTTTAGGCTCTGGAAACACCATATATTTT. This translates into CASSLEGLGSGNTIYF.

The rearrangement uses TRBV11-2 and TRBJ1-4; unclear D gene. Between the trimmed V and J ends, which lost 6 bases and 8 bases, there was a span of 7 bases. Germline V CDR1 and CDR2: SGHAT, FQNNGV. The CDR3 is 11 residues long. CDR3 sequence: CASSLREKLFF. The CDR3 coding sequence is TGTGCCAGCAGTCTAAGGGAAAAACTGTTTTTT.

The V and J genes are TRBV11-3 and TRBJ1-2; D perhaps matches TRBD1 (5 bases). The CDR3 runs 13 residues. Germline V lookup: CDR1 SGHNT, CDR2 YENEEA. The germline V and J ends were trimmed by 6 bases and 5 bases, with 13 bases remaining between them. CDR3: CASSYSSGYGYTF. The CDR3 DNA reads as TGTGCCAGCAGTTACAGTTCAGGGTATGGCTACACCTTC. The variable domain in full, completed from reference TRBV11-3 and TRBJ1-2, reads EAGVVQSPRYKIIEKKQPVAFWCNPISGHNTLYWYLQNLGQGPELLIRYENEEAVDDSQLPKDRFSAERLKGVDSTLKIQPAELGDSAVYLCASSYSSGYGYTFGSGTRLTVV.

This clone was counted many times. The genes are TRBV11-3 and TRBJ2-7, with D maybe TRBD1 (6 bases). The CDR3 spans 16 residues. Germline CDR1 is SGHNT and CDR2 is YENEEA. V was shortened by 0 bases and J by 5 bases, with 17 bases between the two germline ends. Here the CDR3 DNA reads TGTGCCAGCAGCTTAGATGGGCGAGGGGGTGACGACGAGCAGTACTTC. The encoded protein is CASSLDGRGGDDEQYF.

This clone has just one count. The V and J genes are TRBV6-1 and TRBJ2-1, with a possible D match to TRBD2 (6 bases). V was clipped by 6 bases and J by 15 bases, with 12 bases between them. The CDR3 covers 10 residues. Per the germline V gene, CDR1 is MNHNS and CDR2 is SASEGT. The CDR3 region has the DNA TGTGCCAGCAGCGTGACTAGAACGTTCTTC. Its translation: CASSVTRTFF.

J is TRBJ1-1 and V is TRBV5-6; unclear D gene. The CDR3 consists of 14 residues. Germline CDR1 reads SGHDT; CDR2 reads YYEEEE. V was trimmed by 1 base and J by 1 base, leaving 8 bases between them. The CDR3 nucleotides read TGTGCCAGCAGCTTGATATCGGGGAACACTGAAGCTTTCTTT. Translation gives CASSLISGNTEAFF.

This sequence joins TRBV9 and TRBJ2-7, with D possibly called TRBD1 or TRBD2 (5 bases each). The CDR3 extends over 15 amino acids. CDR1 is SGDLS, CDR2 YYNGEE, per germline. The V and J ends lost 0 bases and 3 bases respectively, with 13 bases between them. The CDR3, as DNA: TGTGCCAGCAGCGTAGAGGGGACGGGGCTCTACGAGCAGTACTTC. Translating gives CASSVEGTGLYEQYF. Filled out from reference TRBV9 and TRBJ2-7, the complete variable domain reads DSGVTQTPKHLITATGQRVTLRCSPRSGDLSVYWYQQSLDQGLQFLIQYYNGEERAKGNILERFSAQQFPDLHSELNLSSLELGDSALYFCASSVEGTGLYEQYFGPGTRLTVT.

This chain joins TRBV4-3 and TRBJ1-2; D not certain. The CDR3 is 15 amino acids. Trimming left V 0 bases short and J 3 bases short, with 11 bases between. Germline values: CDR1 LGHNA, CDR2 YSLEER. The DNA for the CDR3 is TGCGCCAGCAGCCAAGATTCGGTCAGCCACTATGGCTACACCTTC. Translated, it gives CASSQDSVSHYGYTF.

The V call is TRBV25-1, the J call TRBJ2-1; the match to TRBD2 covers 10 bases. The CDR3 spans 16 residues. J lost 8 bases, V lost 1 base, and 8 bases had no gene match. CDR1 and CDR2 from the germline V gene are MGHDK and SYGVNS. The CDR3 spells CASSESLAGVEDEQFF. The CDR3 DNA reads TGTGCCAGCAGTGAATCCCTAGCGGGAGTTGAAGATGAGCAGTTCTTC.

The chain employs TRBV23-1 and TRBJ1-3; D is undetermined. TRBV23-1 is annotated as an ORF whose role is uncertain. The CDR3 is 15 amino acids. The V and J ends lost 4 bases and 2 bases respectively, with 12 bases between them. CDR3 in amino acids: CASSLGGAPGNTIYF. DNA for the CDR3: TGCGCCAGCAGTCTGGGCGGAGCTCCTGGAAACACCATATATTTT.

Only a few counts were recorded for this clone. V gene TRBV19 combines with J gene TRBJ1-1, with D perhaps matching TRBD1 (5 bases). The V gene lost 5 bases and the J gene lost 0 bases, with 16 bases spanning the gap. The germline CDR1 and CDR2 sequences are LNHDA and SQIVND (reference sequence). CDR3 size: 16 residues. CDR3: CASSGAHGVMNTEAFF. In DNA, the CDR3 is TGTGCCAGTAGTGGGGCCCACGGAGTGATGAACACTGAAGCTTTCTTT.

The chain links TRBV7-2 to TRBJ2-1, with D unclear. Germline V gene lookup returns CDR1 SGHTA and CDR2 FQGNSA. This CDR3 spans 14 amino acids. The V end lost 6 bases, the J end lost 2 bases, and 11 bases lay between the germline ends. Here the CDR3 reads CASRPGRAYNEQFF. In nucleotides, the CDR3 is TGTGCCAGCAGACCCGGGCGAGCCTACAATGAGCAGTTCTTC. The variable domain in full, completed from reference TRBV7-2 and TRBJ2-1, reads GAGVSQSPSNKVTEKGKDVELRCDPISGHTALYWYRQSLGQGLEFLIYFQGNSAPDKSGLPSDRFSAERTGGSVSTLTIQRTQQEDSAVYLCASRPGRAYNEQFFGPGTRLTVL.

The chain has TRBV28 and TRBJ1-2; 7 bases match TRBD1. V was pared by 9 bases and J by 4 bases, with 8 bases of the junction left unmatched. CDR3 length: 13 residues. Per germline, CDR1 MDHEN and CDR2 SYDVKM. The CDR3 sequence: CASWDRMIYGYTF. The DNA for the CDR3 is TGTGCCAGTTGGGACAGAATGATCTATGGCTACACCTTC.

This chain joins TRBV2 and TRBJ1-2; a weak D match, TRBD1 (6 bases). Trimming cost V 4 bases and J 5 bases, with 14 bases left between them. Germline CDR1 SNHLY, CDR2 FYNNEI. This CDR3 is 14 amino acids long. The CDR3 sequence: CASSGLGGSYGYTF. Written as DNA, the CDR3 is TGTGCCAGCAGTGGACTAGGGGGGAGTTATGGCTACACCTTC.

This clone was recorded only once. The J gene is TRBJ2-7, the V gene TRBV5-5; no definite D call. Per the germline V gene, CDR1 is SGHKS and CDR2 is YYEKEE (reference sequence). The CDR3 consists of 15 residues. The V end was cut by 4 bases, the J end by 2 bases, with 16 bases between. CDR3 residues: CASSPGPSPPYEQYF. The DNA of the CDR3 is TGTGCCAGCAGCCCGGGTCCTTCGCCCCCCTACGAGCAGTACTTC.

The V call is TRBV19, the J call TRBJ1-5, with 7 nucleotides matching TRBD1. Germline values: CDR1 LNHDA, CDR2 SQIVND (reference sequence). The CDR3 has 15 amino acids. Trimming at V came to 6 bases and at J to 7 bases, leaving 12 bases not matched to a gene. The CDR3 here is CASRGTTGVSQPQHF. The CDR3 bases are TGTGCCAGTAGAGGGACAACAGGGGTCAGCCAGCCCCAGCATTTT.

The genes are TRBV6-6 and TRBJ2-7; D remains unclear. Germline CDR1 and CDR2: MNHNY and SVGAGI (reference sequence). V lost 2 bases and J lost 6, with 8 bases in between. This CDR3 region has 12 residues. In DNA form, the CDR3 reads TGTGCCAGCAGTTACACCTCGACCGAGCAGTACTTC. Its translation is CASSYTSTEQYF.

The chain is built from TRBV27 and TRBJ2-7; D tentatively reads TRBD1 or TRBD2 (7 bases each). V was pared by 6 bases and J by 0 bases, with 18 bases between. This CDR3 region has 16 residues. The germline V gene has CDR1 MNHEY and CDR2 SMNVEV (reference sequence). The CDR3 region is CASSLGQGGASYEQYF. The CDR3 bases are TGTGCCAGCAGCCTAGGGCAGGGGGGGGCCTCCTACGAGCAGTACTTC.

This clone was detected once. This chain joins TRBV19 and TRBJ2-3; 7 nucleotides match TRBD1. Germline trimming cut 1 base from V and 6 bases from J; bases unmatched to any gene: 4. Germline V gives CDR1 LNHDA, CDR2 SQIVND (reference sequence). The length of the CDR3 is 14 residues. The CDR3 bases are TGTGCCAGTAGTATAGCCAGGGGGAGTGATACGCAGTATTTT. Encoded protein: CASSIARGSDTQYF.

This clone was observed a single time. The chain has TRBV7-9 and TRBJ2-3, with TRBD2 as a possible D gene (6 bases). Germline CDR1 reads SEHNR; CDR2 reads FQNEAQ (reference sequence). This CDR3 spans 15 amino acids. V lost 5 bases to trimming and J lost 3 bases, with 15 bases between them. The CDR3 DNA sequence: TGTGCCAGCAGCGGGCGCTGGAGGGGAACAGATACGCAGTATTTT. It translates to CASSGRWRGTDTQYF.

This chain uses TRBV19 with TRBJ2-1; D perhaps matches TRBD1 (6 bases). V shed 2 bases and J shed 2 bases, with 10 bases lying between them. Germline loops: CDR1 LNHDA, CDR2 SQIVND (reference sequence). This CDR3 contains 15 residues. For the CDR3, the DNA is TGTGCCAGTAGTATACAGGGGTCGACCTACAATGAGCAGTTCTTC. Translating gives CASSIQGSTYNEQFF.

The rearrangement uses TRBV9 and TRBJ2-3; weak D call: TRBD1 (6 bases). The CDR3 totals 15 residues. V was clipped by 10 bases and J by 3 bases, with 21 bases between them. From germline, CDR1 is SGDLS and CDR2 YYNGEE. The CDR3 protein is CASSVDQGPTDTQYF. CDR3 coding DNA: TGTGCCTCCAGCGTAGACCAGGGGCCGACAGATACGCAGTATTTT.

The CDR3 sequence is CASSLEAGRPQHF. DNA of the CDR3: TGTGCCAGCAGCTTAGAGGCAGGGCGGCCCCAGCATTTT. The gene calls are TRBV7-2 and TRBJ1-5; weak D call: TRBD1 (5 bases). Between the trimmed V and J ends, which lost 1 base and 9 bases, there was a span of 10 bases. The V gene's germline CDR1 is SGHTA and CDR2 FQGNSA. The CDR3 consists of 13 residues.

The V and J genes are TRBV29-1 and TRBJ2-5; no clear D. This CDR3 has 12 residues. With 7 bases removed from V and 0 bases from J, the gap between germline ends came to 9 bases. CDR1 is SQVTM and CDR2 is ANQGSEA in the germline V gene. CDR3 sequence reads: CSANSNQETQYF. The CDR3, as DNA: TGCAGCGCTAACAGTAACCAAGAGACCCAGTACTTC. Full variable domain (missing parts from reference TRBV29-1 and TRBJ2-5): SAVISQKPSRDICQRGTSLTIQCQVDSQVTMMFWYRQQPGQSLTLIATANQGSEATYESGFVIDKFPISRPNLTFSTLTVSNMSPEDSSIYLCSANSNQETQYFGPGTRLLVL.